These 25 T cell receptor beta chains came from one sample sequenced in a study of control samples from healthy donors and cancer patients. TCRdb's copy holds only in-frame clones and misses some; the assay was immunoSEQ multiplex PCR. This sample yields roughly 120,000 clones, of which just under 95% are seen a single time; about 3.5% belongs to the top ten. The sample comprised blood. The receptor source for this set is a man aged 25 to 40 in good health.

The gene calls are TRBV19 and TRBJ2-4; D perhaps matches TRBD1 (6 bases). The germline CDR1 and CDR2 sequences are LNHDA and SQIVND (reference sequence). The CDR3 is 18 residues long. Trimming pared 1 base from V and 0 bases from J, leaving 16 bases between. Here the CDR3 DNA reads TGTGCCAGTAGTATAGCCAACCCGGGACACCTAGCCAAAAACATTCAGTACTTC. Translating gives CASSIANPGHLAKNIQYF.

The rearrangement uses TRBV24-1 and TRBJ2-1; D perhaps matches TRBD2 (6 bases). Trimming took 5 bases from V and 4 from J, leaving 8 bases between them. The CDR3 is 13 residues long. Germline V gene lookup returns CDR1 KGHDR and CDR2 SFDVKD. CDR3: CATSGGVYNEQFF. The CDR3 nucleotides are TGTGCCACCAGTGGGGGGGTTTACAATGAGCAGTTCTTC.

This chain links TRBV7-2 with TRBJ1-1, with 9 bases that match TRBD1. The CDR3 loop spans 17 amino acids. V dropped 4 bases and J dropped 0; count of bases not matched to a gene: 9. Germline assignment: CDR1 SGHTA and CDR2 FQGNSA. CDR3 DNA: TGTGCCAGCAGCTCTCGGGACAGGGCGGGGATGAACACTGAAGCTTTCTTT. Translating it yields CASSSRDRAGMNTEAFF.

The gene calls are TRBV4-1 and TRBJ2-1, with 8 nucleotides matching TRBD2. Germline loops: CDR1 MGHRA, CDR2 YSYEKL. The CDR3 is 16 amino acids. The V segment lost 2 bases and the J segment 8 bases; nucleotides outside the gene matches: 11. The CDR3 nucleotides are TGCGCCAGCAGCCAACTTGACTGGGGACTAGAACATGAGCAGTTCTTC. Protein product: CASSQLDWGLEHEQFF.

V usage is TRBV7-8 and J usage is TRBJ2-7; 9 nucleotides align to TRBD1. Per the germline V gene, CDR1 is SGHVS and CDR2 is FQNEAQ. The V segment lost 6 bases and the J segment 2 bases; nucleotides outside the gene matches: 8. This CDR3 region has 15 residues. For the CDR3, the DNA is TGTGCCAGCAGTGAAAACCGGGACAGGGCCTACGAGCAGTACTTC. This gives the protein CASSENRDRAYEQYF.

CDR3 sequence reads: CASSSIRSSYEQYF. In DNA form, the CDR3 reads TGTGCCAGCAGTTCGATCAGGAGCTCCTACGAGCAGTACTTC. The rearrangement uses TRBV27 and TRBJ2-7; D unresolved. With 4 bases removed from V and 0 bases from J, the gap between germline ends came to 10 bases. Germline V CDR1 and CDR2: MNHEY, SMNVEV (reference sequence). This CDR3 has 14 amino acids.

The J gene is TRBJ2-7, the V gene TRBV4-1; D not resolved. V lost 0 bases and J lost 2, with 14 bases in between. Germline V CDR1 and CDR2: MGHRA, YSYEKL. CDR3 length: 16 residues. The CDR3 spells CASSQEDSRSAYEQYF. The CDR3 nucleotides read TGCGCCAGCAGCCAAGAAGACTCCCGGTCGGCCTACGAGCAGTACTTC.

The V gene is TRBV6-2 or TRBV6-3, the J gene TRBJ2-1; tentatively, D is TRBD2 (5 bases). V was cut by 4 bases and J by 8 bases, with 21 bases left in between. The CDR3 totals 16 residues. Germline V gives CDR1 MNHEY, CDR2 SVGEGT. CDR3 DNA: TGTGCCAGCAGTTTATCAACTAGGACCCCCCGGGATGAGCAGTTCTTC. This codes for CASSLSTRTPRDEQFF.

The rearrangement uses TRBV19 and TRBJ1-6; D unresolved. Trimming removed 5 bases from V and 8 bases from J, with 10 bases in between. The CDR3 has 13 residues. Looked up from germline, CDR1 is LNHDA and CDR2 is SQIVND (reference sequence). Written as DNA, the CDR3 is TGTGCCAGTAGTGTGAGTTTGGATTCACCCCTCCACTTT. This sequence encodes CASSVSLDSPLHF.

This chain uses TRBV3-1 (or the pseudogene TRBV3-2) with TRBJ1-1; no definite D call. V shed 5 bases and J shed 1 base, with 11 bases lying between them. The CDR3 loop spans 14 amino acids. Germline V gene lookup returns CDR1 LGHDT and CDR2 YNNKEL (reference sequence). The CDR3 sequence is CASSSLSGNTEAFF. CDR3 bases: TGTGCCAGCAGCTCGTTGTCGGGGAACACTGAAGCTTTCTTT.

The genes are TRBV7-9 and TRBJ1-3, with 8 positions matching TRBD1. Trimming at V came to 5 bases and at J to 4 bases, leaving 4 bases not matched to a gene. Germline CDR1 is SEHNR and CDR2 is FQNEAQ (reference sequence). The CDR3 contains 14 residues. CDR3 in DNA: TGTGCCAGCAGCCTGACAGGGGCGGGAAACACCATATATTTT. It specifies CASSLTGAGNTIYF. Full variable domain (rest looked up from reference TRBV7-9 and TRBJ1-3): DTGVSQNPRHKITKRGQNVTFRCDPISEHNRLYWYRQTLGQGPEFLTYFQNEAQLEKSRLLSDRFSAERPKGSFSTLEIQRTEQGDSAMYLCASSLTGAGNTIYFGEGSWLTVV.

The gene calls are TRBV30 and TRBJ2-2, with unresolved D. Deletions cut 5 bases from V and 6 bases from J, with 19 bases between. The CDR3 consists of 15 residues. Germline lookup yields CDR1 GTSNPN and CDR2 SVGIG (reference sequence). The CDR3 DNA is TGTGCCTGGGGAAGGTATAGTGGTCGAGCCGGGGAGCTGTTTTTT. As protein: CAWGRYSGRAGELFF.

This CDR3 reads CASGFGTGATRSPLHF. For the CDR3, the DNA is TGTGCTAGTGGTTTTGGGACAGGGGCAACCCGTTCACCCCTCCACTTT. The chain couples TRBV12-5 to TRBJ1-6, with 10 nucleotides matching TRBD1. Losses at the gene ends were 3 bases for V and 9 bases for J; bases not matched to a gene: 8. CDR3 size: 16 residues. Looked up from germline, CDR1 is LGHNT and CDR2 is FRNRAP.

Note on this clone: An end of the junction differs from the germline gene, which may be a read error. Other nucleotide sequences from this sample produce the same CDR3. This chain uses TRBV9 with TRBJ2-5, with D hard to call. Per the germline V gene, CDR1 is SGDLS and CDR2 is YYNGEE. The CDR3 length is 14 residues. CDR3 DNA sequence: TGTGCCAGCAGCGTAGCTCCAAACCAGGAGACCCAGTACTTC. It codes for CASSVAPNQETQYF.

The J gene is TRBJ1-1, the V gene TRBV7-2, with 8 nucleotides matching TRBD1. V lost 5 bases and J lost 5; bases outside the gene matches: 4. The CDR3 sequence is 13 residues long. CDR1 and CDR2 (germline): SGHTA, FQGNSA. The CDR3 bases are TGTGCCAGCAGCCCGAACAGGGGGACTGAAGCTTTCTTT. Amino acid sequence: CASSPNRGTEAFF. Filled out from reference TRBV7-2 and TRBJ1-1, the complete variable domain reads GAGVSQSPSNKVTEKGKDVELRCDPISGHTALYWYRQSLGQGLEFLIYFQGNSAPDKSGLPSDRFSAERTGGSVSTLTIQRTQQEDSAVYLCASSPNRGTEAFFGQGTRLTVV.

CDR3 nucleotide sequence: TGTGCCAGCAGTGGCCGGACAGGGCTAGGAACTAATGAAAAACTGTTTTTT. Its translation is CASSGRTGLGTNEKLFF. The chain carries TRBV6-1 and TRBJ1-4, with 8 bases matching TRBD1. Germline-derived CDR1 and CDR2 are MNHNS and SASEGT. The CDR3 spans 17 residues. Unmatched junction bases numbered 8, after V lost 4 bases and J lost 1 base.

J is TRBJ2-6 and V is TRBV6-2 or TRBV6-3; TRBD1 matches at 7 bases. V gave up 5 bases and J gave up 0 bases; unmatched junction bases: 16. There are 20 residues in the CDR3. Germline V gene sequence: CDR1 MNHEY, CDR2 SVGEGT. This CDR3 reads CASSLDYLGTEVSGANVLTF. CDR3 DNA sequence: TGTGCCAGCAGTCTAGACTATCTTGGGACAGAAGTCTCTGGGGCCAACGTCCTGACTTTC.

The rearrangement links TRBV2 to TRBJ1-5, with D unresolved. V dropped 3 bases and J dropped 0 bases, with 9 bases sitting between them. The CDR3 contains 15 residues. Per the germline V gene, CDR1 is SNHLY and CDR2 is FYNNEI. CDR3 amino acids: CASSDFSHSNQPQHF. In DNA, the CDR3 is TGTGCCAGCAGTGACTTTTCACATAGCAATCAGCCCCAGCATTTT.

This clone appeared a single time. V gene TRBV5-6 combines with J gene TRBJ1-1; D unresolved. V lost 4 bases, J lost 0 bases, and 13 bases lay in between. Looked up from germline, CDR1 is SGHDT and CDR2 is YYEEEE. The CDR3 is 15 residues long. As DNA, the CDR3 is TGTGCCAGCAGCCTTGGAGGAGGGTTGAACACTGAAGCTTTCTTT. Translation gives CASSLGGGLNTEAFF. The full variable domain, with the rest looked up from reference TRBV5-6 and TRBJ1-1, is DAGVTQSPTHLIKTRGQQVTLRCSPKSGHDTVSWYQQALGQGPQFIFQYYEEEERQRGNFPDRFSGHQFPNYSSELNVNALLLGDSALYLCASSLGGGLNTEAFFGQGTRLTVV.

The rearrangement uses TRBV5-1 and TRBJ2-2, with a weak D call TRBD2 (6 bases). Germline CDR1 SGHRS, CDR2 YFSETQ. Deletions cut 0 bases from V and 2 bases from J, with 11 bases between. The CDR3 is 16 amino acids. The CDR3 nucleotides read TGCGCCAGCAGCTTGGACGGCGGGGTAAACACCGGGGAGCTGTTTTTT. Translation gives CASSLDGGVNTGELFF.

V and J are TRBV12-3 or TRBV12-4 and TRBJ1-1; D gene unclear. The CDR3 consists of 12 residues. The germline V and J ends were trimmed by 5 bases and 8 bases, with 12 bases remaining between them. The CDR3 sequence is CASSTGPLEAFF. CDR3 coding DNA: TGTGCCAGCAGTACTGGGCCCCTGGAAGCTTTCTTT.

The V and J genes are TRBV4-2 and TRBJ1-5, with D hard to call. The V gene's germline CDR1 is LGHNA and CDR2 YNFKEQ. Trimming removed 1 base at V and 7 bases at J, with 11 bases between. CDR3 length equals 14 residues. The CDR3 bases are TGTGCCAGCAGCCAAGGGACCGGAGAACAGCCCCAGCATTTT. Its translation: CASSQGTGEQPQHF.

The chain recombines TRBV7-8 with TRBJ2-7; 10 bases match TRBD1. Germline trimming cut 5 bases from V and 3 bases from J; bases unmatched to any gene: 4. The germline gives CDR1 SGHVS, CDR2 FQNEAQ. The length of the CDR3 is 14 residues. The CDR3 DNA reads TGTGCCAGCAGCCCGCGGACAGGGGGCTACGAGCAGTACTTC. This codes for CASSPRTGGYEQYF.

V is TRBV4-3 and J is TRBJ1-1; D not resolved. V lost 1 base to trimming and J lost 5 bases, with 14 bases between them. Per germline, CDR1 LGHNA and CDR2 YSLEER. The CDR3 has 15 residues. The DNA for the CDR3 is TGCGCCAGCAGCCAAGTGTTCGGGGATTCTACTGAAGCTTTCTTT. Its protein is CASSQVFGDSTEAFF.

This chain uses TRBV2 with TRBJ2-7; D might be TRBD1 (5 bases). CDR3 length equals 12 residues. Germline V lookup: CDR1 SNHLY, CDR2 FYNNEI. Trimming took 11 bases from V and 3 from J, leaving 14 bases between them. The CDR3 DNA reads as TGTGCCTCCCGTGACAGTTACTACGAGCAGTACTTC. This encodes CASRDSYYEQYF.